Below are 7 T cell receptor beta chains sequenced from a single sample in a study of blood T cell repertoires in COVID-19. The method was immunoSEQ multiplex PCR; TCRdb's version includes in-frame clones alone and lacks a portion of them. The top ten clones hold 3% to 3.5% of a sample with around 190,000 clones, roughly 84% of them seen once. The sequenced sample was PBMCs or T cells enriched from blood (not recorded which). The receptors derive from a woman in her 30s who had been exposed to COVID-19.

The CDR3 spells CASSVGVRGQGETQYF. Here the CDR3 DNA reads TGTGCCAGCAGCGTAGGCGTCAGGGGGCAGGGAGAGACCCAGTACTTC. The V gene is TRBV9, the J gene TRBJ2-5; 8 bases line up with TRBD1. Per the germline V gene, CDR1 is SGDLS and CDR2 is YYNGEE. The CDR3 loop spans 16 amino acids. V lost 0 bases to trimming and J lost 4 bases; unmatched junction nucleotides: 8. The whole variable domain, filled in from reference TRBV9 and TRBJ2-5, reads DSGVTQTPKHLITATGQRVTLRCSPRSGDLSVYWYQQSLDQGLQFLIQYYNGEERAKGNILERFSAQQFPDLHSELNLSSLELGDSALYFCASSVGVRGQGETQYFGPGTRLLVL.

The chain carries TRBV19 and TRBJ1-2; 8 bases align to TRBD1. The germline CDR1 and CDR2 sequences are LNHDA and SQIVND (reference sequence). V dropped 7 bases and J dropped 6; count of bases not matched to a gene: 10. The CDR3 extends over 14 amino acids. CDR3 protein: CASIFSGQGHGYTF. The CDR3 nucleotides are TGTGCCAGTATTTTTTCCGGACAGGGTCATGGCTACACCTTC.

The rearrangement joins TRBV7-8 to TRBJ2-3; possibly TRBD1 for D (6 bases). Germline V CDR1 and CDR2: SGHVS, FQNEAQ. This CDR3 contains 16 residues. V was pared by 0 bases and J by 0 bases, with 10 bases between. CDR3 region: CASSLAQGHSTDTQYF. The DNA of the CDR3 is TGTGCCAGCAGCTTAGCGCAGGGGCATAGCACAGATACGCAGTATTTT.

This clone was recorded a few times. The V call is TRBV6-5, the J call TRBJ2-2; D may be TRBD1 (6 bases). The CDR3 is 15 residues long. V lost 7 bases to trimming and J lost 5 bases, with 17 bases between them. Germline CDR1 is MNHEY and CDR2 is SVGAGI. The CDR3 DNA is TGTGCCAGCATGAAGGGGCAGGGGTGGACCGGGGAGCTGTTTTTT. Protein product: CASMKGQGWTGELFF.

A few counts support this clone. This chain joins TRBV6-4 and TRBJ1-1, with D uncertain. Trimming cost V 4 bases and J 4 bases, with 16 bases left between them. The CDR3 runs to 15 residues. CDR1 MRHNA and CDR2 SNTAGT come from the germline V gene. CDR3 residues: CASSAGKDGGTEAFF. The CDR3 coding sequence is TGTGCCAGCAGTGCTGGGAAGGATGGAGGCACTGAAGCTTTCTTT.

The gene calls are TRBV19 and TRBJ2-1; no clear D gene. CDR1 and CDR2 (germline): LNHDA, SQIVND (reference sequence). CDR3 size: 13 residues. Trimming took 1 base from V and 9 from J, leaving 10 bases between them. The CDR3 spells CASSIVSYGEQFF. The CDR3 nucleotides are TGTGCCAGTAGTATAGTTTCCTATGGTGAGCAGTTCTTC. Drawing the rest from reference TRBV19 and TRBJ2-1, the complete variable domain is DGGITQSPKYLFRKEGQNVTLSCEQNLNHDAMYWYRQDPGQGLRLIYYSQIVNDFQKGDIAEGYSVSREKKESFPLTVTSAQKNPTAFYLCASSIVSYGEQFFGPGTRLTVL.

In its sample, this clone was seen a few times. The chain links TRBV19 to TRBJ1-1; a weak D match, TRBD1 (6 bases). Germline assignment: CDR1 LNHDA and CDR2 SQIVND (reference sequence). V dropped 1 base and J dropped 1 base, with 22 bases sitting between them. The CDR3 sequence is 19 residues long. The CDR3 nucleotides read TGTGCCAGTAGTATAGTTTTCCGAGCTAGCGGACAGTCGAACACTGAAGCTTTCTTT. This gives the protein CASSIVFRASGQSNTEAFF.